This T cell receptor beta chain was retrieved from a study of T cell repertoires in cytomegalovirus infection (dated by TCRdb to the late 2010s). Notes on the research overall: Recently identified HLA-C-restricted CMV epitopes, whose presentation resists viral immunomodulation, were targeted by peptide stimulations together with well-studied HLA-B-restricted epitopes. The HLA type of each donor mattered for the analysis, because public TCR beta signatures pointed to carriage of CMV infection along with the matching HLA type. Summary of the overall study and its limitations: Cumulative frequency of public TCR beta family members discriminated carriers of CMV infection plus the relevant HLA type in this cohort and an independent 352-donor cohort. The ex vivo response was dominated by HLA-C-restricted CMV-specific TCR beta clonotypes, and the single most frequent clonotype in two of eight donors was supplied by these HLA-C-restricted clonotypes.

Reads for this sample came from an Illumina HiSeq 1500. The raw public data were reprocessed by TCRdb itself: fastp quality trimming at Q25, MiXCR clonotype calling, in-frame beta chains only. Rows merge per CDR3 protein into single entries with the most common DNA and genes. This sample has hundreds of thousands of distinct CDR3 sequences in its table, and under 55% of those were observed once. The ten largest clones add up to roughly two fifths of the sample. According to the study, the label for this sample's treatment or condition signals: in vitro stimulation with specific CMV peptide epitopes to enrich CMV-specific T cells. CDR1 is given as SGHAT and CDR2 as FQDESV, both from the germline V gene (reference sequence). V and J are trimmed by 4 bases and 5 bases, and the gene matches miss 4 bases of the junction. The CDR3 goes from the cysteine to the phenylalanine over 13 residues. Just the 39-base CDR3 DNA is kept, in frame starting at base 1.

A remark on this clonotype: The antigen it recognizes is unknown. No base quality values were provided; no much bigger clone lies one nucleotide off.

The clonotype was recovered from a human donor in good health (CMV status not recorded). Some clones in this sample may be carry-over from other donors' samples. This specimen consisted of cultured PBMCs, obtained from culture after CMV antigen stimulation. The chain couples TRBV11-1 to TRBJ1-1; 7 bases in the middle match TRBD1. The DNA reads TGTGCCAGCAGCTGGACAGGACGAACTGAAGCTTTCTTT. Translation gives CASSWTGRTEAFF.